The following is a T cell receptor (beta chain) sequence with its context. Here immunoSEQ multiplex PCR was the method, and the copy in TCRdb shows in-frame clones only, minus some. This table has about 74,000 clones, around 89% appearing once. The CDR3 loop spans 14 amino acids. The germline V gene has CDR1 SGHAT and CDR2 FQNNGV. Trimming at V came to 3 bases and at J to 2 bases, leaving 1 base not matched to a gene. These data are taken from a study of technical replicates of blood from a few donors. The clonotype originates from a human donor in good health. V is TRBV11-2 and J is TRBJ2-7; 10 nucleotides agree with TRBD2. The sequenced sample consisted of T cells isolated from PBMCs. The CDR3 here is CASSLLAGAYEQYF. CDR3 bases: TGTGCCAGCAGCTTGCTAGCGGGAGCCTACGAGCAGTACTTC.